The clone carrying this TCR beta chain was seen at least ten times. The data originate from a study of blood T cell repertoires in COVID-19. Assay used: immunoSEQ multiplex PCR; TCRdb lists only in-frame clones, some missing. The profile shows some 670,000 clones, about 90% of them singletons. The V gene lost 2 bases and the J gene lost 2 bases, with 6 bases spanning the gap. Germline V gene lookup returns CDR1 MRHNA and CDR2 SNTAGT. The CDR3 covers 13 residues. The sample was peripheral blood. The chain carries TRBV6-4 and TRBJ1-1; D remains ambiguous. The TCR originated in a woman under 30 with acute or convalescent COVID-19. CDR3 nucleotides: TGTGCCAGCAGTGACGGGAGCAACACTGAAGCTTTCTTT. Translating it yields CASSDGSNTEAFF.